The rows below give T cell receptor beta chains drawn from one sample of a study of T cell changes during pregnancy in multiple sclerosis. Method: immunoSEQ multiplex PCR; TCRdb's copy keeps in-frame clones and lacks some. The sample holds some 75,000 clones, nearly 95% seen once. Here the sequenced sample was peripheral blood, taken in the second trimester of pregnancy. The receptors come from a female donor with multiple sclerosis, enrolled in a pregnancy study. CDR3s include the opening cysteine and the closing phenylalanine or tryptophan. A D gene is named only where the DNA matches it firmly. Clone size is not always given. Where it is, it says once, few, many or a class for expanded clones.

D gene: TRBD1
J gene: TRBJ1-2
clone size: -
V gene: TRBV27
CDR3 protein: CASSVFGDRTTTNYGYTF
CDR3 DNA: TGTGCCAGCTCAGTTTTTGGGGACAGGACCACTACTAACTATGGCTACACCTTC

D gene: TRBD1
J gene: TRBJ2-7
clone size: -
V gene: TRBV28
CDR3 protein: CASSLAGGNYEQYF
CDR3 DNA: TGTGCCAGCAGTTTAGCAGGGGGAAACTACGAGCAGTACTTC

D gene: -
J gene: TRBJ1-5
clone size: -
V gene: TRBV27
CDR3 protein: CASSAQGLQPQHF
CDR3 DNA: TGTGCCAGCAGTGCACAGGGCCTTCAGCCCCAGCATTTT

D gene: -
J gene: TRBJ1-1
clone size: -
V gene: TRBV30
CDR3 protein: CAWSTGQLEAFF
CDR3 DNA: TGTGCCTGGAGTACTGGACAGCTTGAAGCTTTCTTT

D gene: -
J gene: TRBJ2-1
clone size: -
V gene: TRBV27
CDR3 protein: CASRTGQAKQFF
CDR3 DNA: TGTGCCAGCAGAACTGGGCAGGCAAAGCAGTTCTTC

D gene: TRBD2
J gene: TRBJ2-1
clone size: -
V gene: TRBV5-1
CDR3 protein: CASRLLRGAGEGEQFF
CDR3 DNA: TGCGCCAGCAGACTCCTCCGAGGAGCGGGAGAGGGTGAGCAGTTCTTC

D gene: -
J gene: TRBJ2-7
clone size: -
V gene: TRBV27
CDR3 protein: CASSRRGGGAYEQYF
CDR3 DNA: TGTGCCAGCAGTCGACGGGGAGGCGGCGCATACGAGCAGTACTTC

D gene: -
J gene: TRBJ1-2
clone size: -
V gene: TRBV5-6
CDR3 protein: CASSHIQTPLYGYTF
CDR3 DNA: TGTGCCAGCAGCCATATACAGACGCCACTCTATGGCTACACCTTC

D gene: -
J gene: TRBJ1-3
clone size: -
V gene: TRBV9
CDR3 protein: CASSVDTSSGNTIYF
CDR3 DNA: TGTGCCAGCAGCGTAGATACGAGCTCTGGAAACACCATATATTTT

D gene: -
J gene: TRBJ1-4
clone size: -
V gene: TRBV5-5
CDR3 protein: CASRRGMSEKLFF
CDR3 DNA: TGTGCCAGCAGAAGGGGGATGAGTGAAAAACTGTTTTTT

D gene: TRBD2
J gene: TRBJ2-3
clone size: -
V gene: TRBV19
CDR3 protein: CASSIGGSGSVTDTQYF
CDR3 DNA: TGTGCCAGTAGTATAGGTGGTAGCGGGAGTGTCACAGATACGCAGTATTTT

D gene: TRBD2
J gene: TRBJ2-7
clone size: -
V gene: TRBV28
CDR3 protein: CASSLSADLRREDSYEQYF
CDR3 DNA: TGTGCCAGCAGTTTATCGGCCGACCTGAGGCGGGAGGACTCCTACGAGCAGTACTTC

D gene: -
J gene: TRBJ2-2
clone size: -
V gene: TRBV6-6
CDR3 protein: CASSLSPLYTGELFF
CDR3 DNA: TGTGCCAGCAGTCTATCTCCCCTTTACACCGGGGAGCTGTTTTTT

D gene: -
J gene: TRBJ1-1
clone size: -
V gene: TRBV2
CDR3 protein: CASSVGPSGDTEAFF
CDR3 DNA: TGTGCCAGCAGTGTCGGACCTTCCGGGGACACTGAAGCTTTCTTT

D gene: -
J gene: TRBJ2-2
clone size: -
V gene: TRBV4-1
CDR3 protein: CASSQAGTSTGELFF
CDR3 DNA: TGCGCCAGCAGCCAAGCCGGGACTTCCACCGGGGAGCTGTTTTTT

D gene: -
J gene: TRBJ1-5
clone size: -
V gene: TRBV6-1
CDR3 protein: CASSDLGYGNQPQHF
CDR3 DNA: TGTGCCAGCAGTGATTTGGGCTATGGCAATCAGCCCCAGCATTTT

D gene: TRBD2
J gene: TRBJ2-7
clone size: -
V gene: TRBV28
CDR3 protein: CASSSLIGLAGGYEQYF
CDR3 DNA: TGTGCCAGCAGTTCCTTGATCGGACTAGCGGGAGGCTACGAGCAGTACTTC

D gene: TRBD2
J gene: TRBJ2-3
clone size: -
V gene: TRBV5-1
CDR3 protein: CASSLAGNTDTQYF
CDR3 DNA: TGCGCCAGCAGTCTAGCGGGAAACACAGATACGCAGTATTTT

D gene: -
J gene: TRBJ1-1
clone size: -
V gene: TRBV10-3
CDR3 protein: CAISENWEGSEAFF
CDR3 DNA: TGTGCCATCAGCGAAAATTGGGAGGGCTCTGAAGCTTTCTTT

D gene: -
J gene: TRBJ1-1
clone size: once
V gene: TRBV5-1
CDR3 protein: CASSFSPTEAFF
CDR3 DNA: TGCGCCAGCAGCTTTAGTCCCACTGAAGCTTTCTTT

D gene: TRBD2
J gene: TRBJ2-2
clone size: -
V gene: TRBV7-9
CDR3 protein: CASSPVTGGGPTGELFF
CDR3 DNA: TGTGCCAGCAGCCCCGTCACCGGGGGAGGGCCCACCGGGGAGCTGTTTTTT

D gene: -
J gene: TRBJ2-5
clone size: once
V gene: TRBV2
CDR3 protein: CASSATGLPQETQYF
CDR3 DNA: TGTGCCAGCAGTGCGACAGGCTTACCCCAAGAGACCCAGTACTTC

D gene: TRBD2
J gene: TRBJ2-3
clone size: -
V gene: TRBV4-2
CDR3 protein: CASSLGTSSTDTQYF
CDR3 DNA: TGTGCCAGCAGCCTCGGGACTAGCTCAACAGATACGCAGTATTTT

D gene: TRBD2
J gene: TRBJ2-1
clone size: -
V gene: TRBV5-6
CDR3 protein: CASSSVAGRNEQFF
CDR3 DNA: TGTGCCAGCAGCTCAGTAGCGGGACGGAATGAGCAGTTCTTC

D gene: TRBD1
J gene: TRBJ1-1
clone size: -
V gene: TRBV30
CDR3 protein: CAWSVRRDRGRGTEAFF
CDR3 DNA: TGTGCCTGGAGTGTACGAAGGGACAGGGGGCGCGGCACTGAAGCTTTCTTT

D gene: -
J gene: TRBJ1-1
clone size: -
V gene: TRBV11-2
CDR3 protein: CASSYGWNTEAFF
CDR3 DNA: TGTGCCAGCAGCTACGGTTGGAACACTGAAGCTTTCTTT

D gene: -
J gene: TRBJ2-2
clone size: -
V gene: TRBV5-5
CDR3 protein: CASSVGGGAGVGELFF
CDR3 DNA: TGTGCCAGCAGCGTAGGTGGCGGGGCCGGTGTCGGGGAGCTGTTTTTT

D gene: -
J gene: TRBJ2-1
clone size: -
V gene: TRBV28
CDR3 protein: CASSLTGLRSSYNEQFF
CDR3 DNA: TGTGCCAGCAGTTTAACGGGACTTCGGAGCTCCTACAATGAGCAGTTCTTC

D gene: TRBD2
J gene: TRBJ2-7
clone size: -
V gene: TRBV7-8
CDR3 protein: CASALLSGTPYEQYF
CDR3 DNA: TGTGCCAGCGCCTTGCTTAGCGGGACCCCCTACGAGCAGTACTTC

D gene: TRBD2
J gene: TRBJ2-7
clone size: -
V gene: TRBV6-1
CDR3 protein: CASSEISGTTYEQYF
CDR3 DNA: TGTGCCAGCAGTGAGATTAGCGGGACGACCTACGAGCAGTACTTC

D gene: TRBD2
J gene: TRBJ2-2
clone size: -
V gene: TRBV5-4
CDR3 protein: CASRKGLAGGPNTGELFF
CDR3 DNA: TGTGCCAGCAGGAAGGGACTAGCGGGTGGACCGAACACCGGGGAGCTGTTTTTT

D gene: -
J gene: TRBJ2-2
clone size: -
V gene: TRBV9
CDR3 protein: CASSVAPITGSTGELFF
CDR3 DNA: TGTGCCAGCAGCGTAGCTCCGATCACAGGGAGCACCGGGGAGCTGTTTTTT

D gene: TRBD2
J gene: TRBJ2-6
clone size: -
V gene: TRBV9
CDR3 protein: CASSVASGSAGANVLTF
CDR3 DNA: TGTGCCAGCAGCGTAGCGAGCGGGAGTGCTGGGGCCAACGTCCTGACTTTC

D gene: TRBD2
J gene: TRBJ2-3
clone size: once
V gene: TRBV9
CDR3 protein: CASSVERERYTDTQYF
CDR3 DNA: TGTGCCAGCAGCGTTGAGCGGGAGCGGTACACAGATACGCAGTATTTT

D gene: -
J gene: TRBJ2-5
clone size: -
V gene: TRBV6-5
CDR3 protein: CASSTRDKQETQYF
CDR3 DNA: TGTGCCAGCAGTACCCGGGACAAACAAGAGACCCAGTACTTC

D gene: TRBD1
J gene: TRBJ2-2
clone size: -
V gene: TRBV4-3
CDR3 protein: CASSRMRVSGTGGANTGELFF
CDR3 DNA: TGCGCCAGCAGCCGCATGAGAGTATCCGGGACAGGGGGCGCGAACACCGGGGAGCTGTTTTTT

D gene: TRBD2
J gene: TRBJ2-1
clone size: once
V gene: TRBV5-1
CDR3 protein: CASSSTSGGSYNEQFF
CDR3 DNA: TGCGCCAGCAGCTCAACTAGCGGGGGATCCTACAATGAGCAGTTCTTC

D gene: -
J gene: TRBJ1-2
clone size: -
V gene: TRBV5-1
CDR3 protein: CASSLGTNYGYTF
CDR3 DNA: TGCGCCAGCAGCTTAGGGACAAACTATGGCTACACCTTC

D gene: TRBD2
J gene: TRBJ2-7
clone size: -
V gene: TRBV29-1
CDR3 protein: CSIRAGGPDEQYF
CDR3 DNA: TGCAGCATAAGAGCGGGAGGGCCCGACGAGCAGTACTTC

D gene: TRBD1
J gene: TRBJ1-2
clone size: -
V gene: TRBV5-4
CDR3 protein: CASSFGQGEGYTF
CDR3 DNA: TGTGCCAGCAGCTTCGGACAGGGCGAGGGCTACACCTTC

D gene: -
J gene: TRBJ2-1
clone size: -
V gene: TRBV10-1
CDR3 protein: CASNDRYNEQFF
CDR3 DNA: TGCGCCAGCAACGACAGGTACAATGAGCAGTTCTTC

D gene: -
J gene: TRBJ2-7
clone size: -
V gene: TRBV7-2
CDR3 protein: CASSLLTYEQYF
CDR3 DNA: TGTGCCAGCAGCTTACTAACCTACGAGCAGTACTTC

D gene: TRBD1
J gene: TRBJ2-1
clone size: -
V gene: TRBV19
CDR3 protein: CASSWFGGQNNEQFF
CDR3 DNA: TGTGCCAGTAGTTGGTTTGGGGGACAGAACAATGAGCAGTTCTTC

D gene: TRBD2
J gene: TRBJ2-5
clone size: few
V gene: TRBV7-8
CDR3 protein: CASSLSGLAGGTQYF
CDR3 DNA: TGTGCCAGCAGCTTATCGGGACTAGCGGGAGGGACCCAGTACTTC

D gene: -
J gene: TRBJ2-2
clone size: -
V gene: TRBV15
CDR3 protein: CATSPNPTTHNAGELFF
CDR3 DNA: TGTGCCACCAGTCCAAACCCCACGACTCACAACGCCGGGGAGCTGTTTTTT

D gene: TRBD1
J gene: TRBJ2-2
clone size: -
V gene: TRBV5-6
CDR3 protein: CASSWGQGNTGELFF
CDR3 DNA: TGTGCCAGCAGTTGGGGACAGGGTAACACCGGGGAGCTGTTTTTT

D gene: TRBD1
J gene: TRBJ1-5
clone size: -
V gene: TRBV7-9
CDR3 protein: CASSLDGTGGRLSQPQHF
CDR3 DNA: TGTGCCAGCAGCTTAGACGGGACAGGGGGCAGATTAAGTCAGCCCCAGCATTTT

D gene: TRBD1
J gene: TRBJ2-1
clone size: -
V gene: TRBV11-3
CDR3 protein: CASSLGTGYEQFF
CDR3 DNA: TGTGCCAGCAGCTTAGGGACAGGCTATGAGCAGTTCTTC

D gene: -
J gene: TRBJ1-2
clone size: once
V gene: TRBV29-1
CDR3 protein: CSVPAREGGGYTF
CDR3 DNA: TGCAGCGTCCCAGCCAGGGAAGGTGGTGGCTACACCTTC

D gene: TRBD2
J gene: TRBJ2-2
clone size: -
V gene: TRBV5-4
CDR3 protein: CASSPLIAGVTGELFF
CDR3 DNA: TGTGCCAGCAGCCCCCTGATAGCGGGAGTAACCGGGGAGCTGTTTTTT

D gene: TRBD1
J gene: TRBJ1-2
clone size: -
V gene: TRBV11-3
CDR3 protein: CASSLRQGGNYGYTF
CDR3 DNA: TGTGCCAGCAGCCTTCGACAGGGCGGGAACTATGGCTACACCTTC

D gene: -
J gene: TRBJ2-1
clone size: -
V gene: TRBV5-6
CDR3 protein: CASSDRFSIPFF
CDR3 DNA: TGTGCCAGCAGCGACAGGTTCTCAATTCCGTTCTTC